Listed here are 22 T cell receptor beta chains from one sample, sequenced in a study of cytomegalovirus exposure and HLA in healthy donors (TCRdb year 2017). Library preparation used the immunoSEQ multiplex PCR assay. A mixture of 60 forward primers for TCR Vbeta segments and 13 reverse primers for TCR Jbeta segments was used in the multiplex PCR. TCRdb obtained this table from immuneACCESS and retained in-frame rearrangements with V and J assigned. These tables miss some clones; where compared with another copy, unresolved V genes account for less than half of the shortfall, and the remainder is unexplained. In this sample the table shows 180,000 or so clones, 80% to 90% of which occur a single time. The ten most abundant clones make up 7.5% to 10% of the sample. The sample taken for sequencing was PBMCs. The receptors were gathered from a young man in good health and CMV-seropositive.

This clone occurred a few times. The CDR3 here is CATSSGGVNEKLFF. The CDR3 DNA reads TGTGCCACCTCCTCCGGGGGGGTGAATGAAAAACTGTTTTTT. J is TRBJ1-4 and V is TRBV6-5, with a weak D call TRBD1 (5 bases). The germline V and J ends were trimmed by 10 bases and 5 bases, with 17 bases remaining between them. This CDR3 has 14 residues. Germline V lookup: CDR1 MNHEY, CDR2 SVGAGI.

J is TRBJ2-2 and V is TRBV7-9; a possible D gene is TRBD1 (6 bases). There are 16 residues in the CDR3. V gave up 5 bases and J gave up 0 bases, with 13 bases separating them. CDR1 is SEHNR, CDR2 FQNEAQ, per germline (reference sequence). This CDR3 is CASSPLQGANTGELFF. CDR3 in DNA: TGTGCCAGCAGCCCTCTACAGGGCGCGAACACCGGGGAGCTGTTTTTT.

This clone was seen only once. This sequence joins TRBV7-8 and TRBJ2-2; D is unclear. In germline, CDR1 is SGHVS, CDR2 FQNEAQ. The germline V and J ends were trimmed by 0 bases and 9 bases, with 20 bases remaining between them. The CDR3 consists of 17 residues. Here the CDR3 reads CASSLASTPPYVRELFF. The CDR3, as DNA: TGTGCCAGCAGCTTAGCGAGTACTCCACCCTATGTGCGGGAGCTGTTTTTT. The variable domain in full, completed from reference TRBV7-8 and TRBJ2-2, reads GAGVSQSPRYKVAKRGQDVALRCDPISGHVSLFWYQQALGQGPEFLTYFQNEAQLDKSGLPSDRFFAERPEGSVSTLKIQRTQQEDSAVYLCASSLASTPPYVRELFFGEGSRLTVL.

V gene TRBV19 combines with J gene TRBJ2-3, with D perhaps matching TRBD2 (5 bases). This CDR3 has 15 amino acids. With 3 bases removed from V and 3 bases from J, the gap between germline ends came to 13 bases. Germline V lookup: CDR1 LNHDA, CDR2 SQIVND (reference sequence). The CDR3 loop is CASSIGHGVTDTQYF. Here the CDR3 DNA reads TGTGCCAGTAGTATTGGCCACGGGGTAACAGATACGCAGTATTTT.

The chain links TRBV13 to TRBJ2-7, with 9 bases lining up with TRBD1. With 0 bases clipped from V and 2 bases from J, the junction kept 5 bases outside the gene matches. This CDR3 contains 16 residues. CDR1 is PRHDT and CDR2 is FYEKMQ in the germline V gene (reference sequence). CDR3 in amino acids: CASSLGGTGPTYEQYF. The DNA for the CDR3 is TGTGCCAGCAGCTTAGGAGGGACAGGGCCTACCTACGAGCAGTACTTC.

This clone was observed a handful of times. The chain couples TRBV10-3 to TRBJ1-2; D ambiguous. Germline V gene lookup returns CDR1 ENHRY and CDR2 SYGVKD. The CDR3 extends over 13 amino acids. Trimming cost V 7 bases and J 8 bases, with 17 bases left between them. The CDR3 region is CAINPDPLRGYTF. The CDR3, as DNA: TGTGCCATCAATCCCGACCCACTGAGGGGCTACACCTTC.

This clone was seen repeatedly, ten times or more. The gene calls are TRBV7-3 and TRBJ1-3; 10 bases agree with TRBD1. Germline values: CDR1 SGHTA, CDR2 FQGTGA. Germline trimming cut 5 bases from V and 4 bases from J; bases unmatched to any gene: 5. CDR3 length: 15 residues. The CDR3 region is CASSADRGLGNTIYF. DNA for the CDR3: TGTGCCAGCAGCGCCGACAGGGGGCTAGGAAACACCATATATTTT.

The J gene is TRBJ2-3, the V gene TRBV10-1; 11 bases match TRBD2. Germline V gene lookup returns CDR1 WNHNN and CDR2 SYGVQD (reference sequence). V gave up 3 bases and J gave up 2 bases; unmatched junction bases: 1. The CDR3 totals 15 residues. The CDR3 here is CASSELAGATDTQYF. The CDR3, as DNA: TGCGCCAGCAGTGAACTAGCGGGGGCCACAGATACGCAGTATTTT.

The chain carries TRBV5-8 and TRBJ1-6; TRBD1 agrees at 7 bases. The CDR3 loop spans 15 amino acids. V lost 5 bases and J lost 9; bases outside the gene matches: 11. CDR1 and CDR2 (germline): SGHTS, YDEGEE. The CDR3 DNA follows: TGTGCCAGCAGGGAACCGGGCTCAGGGGGTTCACCCCTCCACTTT. Residues: CASREPGSGGSPLHF. The full variable domain, completed using reference TRBV5-8 and TRBJ1-6, is EAGVTQSPTHLIKTRGQQATLRCSPISGHTSVYWYQQALGLGLQFLLWYDEGEERNRGNFPPRFSGRQFPNYSSELNVNALELEDSALYLCASREPGSGGSPLHFGNGTRLTVT.

This rearrangement joins TRBV4-1 to TRBJ2-5, with D possibly TRBD2 on 6 matching bases. CDR3 length: 14 residues. The V and J ends lost 2 bases and 3 bases respectively, with 10 bases between them. The germline V gene has CDR1 MGHRA and CDR2 YSYEKL. The CDR3 loop is CASSQSGLKETQYF. For the CDR3, the DNA is TGCGCCAGCAGCCAAAGCGGGCTTAAAGAGACCCAGTACTTC.

The chain recombines TRBV11-2 with TRBJ2-7; D not resolved. The germline CDR1 and CDR2 sequences are SGHAT and FQNNGV. This CDR3 has 14 amino acids. Trimming stripped 0 bases from V and 3 bases from J, with 9 bases between. DNA for the CDR3: TGTGCCAGCAGCTTAGATTCTAACGTCTACGAGCAGTACTTC. It encodes CASSLDSNVYEQYF.

J is TRBJ1-2 and V is TRBV2, with 9 positions matching TRBD1. Germline V gene sequence: CDR1 SNHLY, CDR2 FYNNEI. The trim removed 6 bases at V and 4 bases at J, leaving 6 bases unmatched. The CDR3 runs to 14 residues. CDR3 nucleotide sequence: TGTGCCAGCAGGCCAGGACAGGGGACCTATGGCTACACCTTC. It translates to CASRPGQGTYGYTF.

The CDR3 here is CASSRTSGQDVSKGGYTF. CDR3 DNA: TGTGCCAGCAGCCGCACGTCTGGACAAGATGTCTCTAAGGGTGGCTACACCTTC. This chain links TRBV5-6 with TRBJ1-2, with D possibly matching TRBD1 (5 bases). V was clipped by 4 bases and J by 7 bases, with 29 bases between them. This CDR3 contains 18 residues. CDR1 is SGHDT, CDR2 YYEEEE, per germline.

The chain joins TRBV7-9 to TRBJ1-2; D remains ambiguous. Between the trimmed V and J ends, which lost 1 base and 1 base, there was a span of 10 bases. The CDR3 is 15 amino acids. CDR1 and CDR2 from the germline V gene are SEHNR and FQNEAQ (reference sequence). CDR3 DNA: TGTGCCAGCAGCTTAGGGGGAGCGATTAACTATGGCTACACCTTC. Translation gives CASSLGGAINYGYTF.

A few counts support this clone. This chain links TRBV7-9 with TRBJ1-5; D possibly corresponds to TRBD1 (6 bases). Germline V lookup: CDR1 SEHNR, CDR2 FQNEAQ (reference sequence). Trimming left V 5 bases short and J 0 bases short, with 14 bases between. This CDR3 contains 16 residues. CDR3 bases: TGTGCCAGCAGCACGAGTACAGGGTATAGCAATCAGCCCCAGCATTTT. Translation gives CASSTSTGYSNQPQHF.

The chain uses TRBV11-2 and TRBJ1-1; 7 bases map to TRBD1. Trimming took 5 bases from V and 1 from J; bases not matched to a gene: 7. From germline, CDR1 is SGHAT and CDR2 FQNNGV. The CDR3 is 15 amino acids. CDR3 loop: CASSASDRKNTEAFF. CDR3 coding DNA: TGTGCCAGCAGCGCCTCGGACAGGAAGAACACTGAAGCTTTCTTT.

V usage is TRBV21-1 and J usage is TRBJ2-7; the table calls TRBD2, which could not be checked here. TRBV21-1 is described as a pseudogene. The CDR3 covers 19 residues. The CDR3 protein is CASTPRSKLILAQTYEQYF. In DNA, the CDR3 is TGTGCCAGCACCCCACGATCGAAACTCATTCTAGCGCAGACATACGAGCAGTACTTC.

This clone was observed a handful of times. The V call is TRBV6-5, the J call TRBJ1-2; a weak D match, TRBD1 (5 bases). V gave up 5 bases and J gave up 8 bases, with 15 bases separating them. The CDR3 contains 13 residues. Germline CDR1 MNHEY, CDR2 SVGAGI. The CDR3 nucleotides are TGTGCCAGCAGTGGGAGGGCACGGGGCGGCTACACCTTC. Its translation is CASSGRARGGYTF.

The chain has TRBV6-1 and TRBJ1-5; 8 nucleotides line up with TRBD1. V shed 2 bases, J shed 7 bases, and the junction held 4 bases outside the gene matches. The CDR3 spans 14 residues. CDR1 MNHNS and CDR2 SASEGT come from the germline V gene. CDR3: CASSEQGARQPQHF. The CDR3 nucleotides read TGTGCCAGCAGTGAACAGGGGGCCCGGCAGCCCCAGCATTTT.

This chain uses TRBV7-3 with TRBJ1-1; D ambiguous. The V end was cut by 6 bases, the J end by 4 bases, with 12 bases between. Germline CDR1 reads SGHTA; CDR2 reads FQGTGA. The CDR3 loop spans 13 amino acids. The chain's CDR3 is CASRGGSGTEAFF. The CDR3 DNA reads as TGTGCCAGCAGGGGAGGGTCCGGCACTGAAGCTTTCTTT. Complete variable domain (other parts from reference TRBV7-3 and TRBJ1-1): GAGVSQTPSNKVTEKGKYVELRCDPISGHTALYWYRQSLGQGPEFLIYFQGTGAADDSGLPNDRFFAVRPEGSVSTLKIQRTERGDSAVYLCASRGGSGTEAFFGQGTRLTVV.

CDR3 bases: TGTGCCAGCAGCTCGTTTCCGGGACAGGGGGCTGAAAAACTGTTTTTT. It encodes CASSSFPGQGAEKLFF. The V gene is TRBV7-9, the J gene TRBJ1-4; 12 nucleotides match TRBD1. V shed 4 bases, J shed 7 bases, and the junction held 7 bases outside the gene matches. This CDR3 region has 16 residues. Germline V gene sequence: CDR1 SEHNR, CDR2 FQNEAQ (reference sequence).

The chain has TRBV18 and TRBJ1-2; TRBD1 matches 9 bases. The germline CDR1 and CDR2 sequences are KGHSH and LQKENI. Trimming removed 6 bases from V and 0 bases from J; junction bases left unmatched: 5. The CDR3 is 15 amino acids. CDR3 DNA sequence: TGTGCCAGCTCGAGGGACAGGGTCGCTAACTATGGCTACACCTTC. Amino acids: CASSRDRVANYGYTF.